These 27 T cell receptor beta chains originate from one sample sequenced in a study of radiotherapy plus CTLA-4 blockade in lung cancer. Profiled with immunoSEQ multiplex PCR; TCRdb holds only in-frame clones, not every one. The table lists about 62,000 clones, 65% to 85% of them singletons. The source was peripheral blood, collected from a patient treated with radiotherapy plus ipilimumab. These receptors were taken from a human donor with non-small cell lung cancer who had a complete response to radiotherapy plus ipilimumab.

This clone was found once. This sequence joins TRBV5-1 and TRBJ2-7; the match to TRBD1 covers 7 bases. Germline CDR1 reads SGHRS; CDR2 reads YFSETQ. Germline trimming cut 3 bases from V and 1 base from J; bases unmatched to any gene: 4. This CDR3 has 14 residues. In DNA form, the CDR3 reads TGCGCCAGCAGCTCGACAGGGTATTCCTACGAGCAGTACTTC. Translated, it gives CASSSTGYSYEQYF.

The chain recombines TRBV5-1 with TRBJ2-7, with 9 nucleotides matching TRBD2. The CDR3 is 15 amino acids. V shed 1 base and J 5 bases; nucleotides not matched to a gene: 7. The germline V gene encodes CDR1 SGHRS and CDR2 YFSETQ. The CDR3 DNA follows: TGCGCCAGCAGCTTGAGTAGCGGGAGTTTCAACGAGCAGTACTTC. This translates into CASSLSSGSFNEQYF.

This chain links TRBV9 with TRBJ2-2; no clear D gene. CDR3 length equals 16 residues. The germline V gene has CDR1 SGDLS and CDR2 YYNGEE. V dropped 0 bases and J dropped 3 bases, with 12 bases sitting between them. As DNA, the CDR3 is TGTGCCAGCAGCGTAGGGTCAGGATGGGACACCGGGGAGCTGTTTTTT. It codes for CASSVGSGWDTGELFF.

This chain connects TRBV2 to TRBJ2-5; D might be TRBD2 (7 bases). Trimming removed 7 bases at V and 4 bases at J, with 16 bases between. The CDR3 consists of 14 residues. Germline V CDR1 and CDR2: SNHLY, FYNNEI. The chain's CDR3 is CASTKGGGAETQYF. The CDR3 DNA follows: TGTGCCAGCACCAAAGGGGGGGGCGCAGAGACCCAGTACTTC.

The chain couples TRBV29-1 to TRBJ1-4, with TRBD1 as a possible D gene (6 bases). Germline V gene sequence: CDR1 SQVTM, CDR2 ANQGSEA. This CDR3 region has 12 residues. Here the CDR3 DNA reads TGCGCAGCGAACAGGGAGGGTGAAAAACTGTTTTTT. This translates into CAANREGEKLFF. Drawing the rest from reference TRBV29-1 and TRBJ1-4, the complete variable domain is SAVISQKPSRDICQRGTSLTIQCQVDSQVTMMFWYRQQPGQSLTLIATANQGSEATYESGFVIDKFPISRPNLTFSTLTVSNMSPEDSSIYLCAANREGEKLFFGSGTQLSVL.

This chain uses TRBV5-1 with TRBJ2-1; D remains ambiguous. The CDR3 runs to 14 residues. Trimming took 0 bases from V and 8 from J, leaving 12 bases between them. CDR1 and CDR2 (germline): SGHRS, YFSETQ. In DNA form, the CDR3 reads TGCGCCAGCAGCTTGGTAGAGCTGCGCGATGAGCAGTTCTTC. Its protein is CASSLVELRDEQFF. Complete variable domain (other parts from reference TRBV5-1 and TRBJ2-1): KAGVTQTPRYLIKTRGQQVTLSCSPISGHRSVSWYQQTPGQGLQFLFEYFSETQRNKGNFPGRFSGRQFSNSRSEMNVSTLELGDSALYLCASSLVELRDEQFFGPGTRLTVL.

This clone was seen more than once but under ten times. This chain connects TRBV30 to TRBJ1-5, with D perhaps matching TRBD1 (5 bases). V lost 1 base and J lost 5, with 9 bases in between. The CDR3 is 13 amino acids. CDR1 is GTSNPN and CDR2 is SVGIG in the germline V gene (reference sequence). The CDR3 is CAWSGQGHQPQHF. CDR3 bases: TGTGCCTGGAGTGGGCAGGGCCATCAGCCCCAGCATTTT.

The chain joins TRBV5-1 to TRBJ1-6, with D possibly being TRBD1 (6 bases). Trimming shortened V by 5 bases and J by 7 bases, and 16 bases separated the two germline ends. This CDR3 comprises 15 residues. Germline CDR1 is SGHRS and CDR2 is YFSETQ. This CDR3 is CASSLALTGNSPLHF. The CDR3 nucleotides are TGCGCCAGCAGTCTGGCCCTGACAGGAAATTCACCCCTCCACTTT.

The CDR3 sequence: CASSSRTGRGATNEKLFF. DNA for the CDR3: TGTGCCAGCAGCTCCCGGACAGGCAGGGGTGCAACTAATGAAAAACTGTTTTTT. This chain connects TRBV11-2 to TRBJ1-4, with TRBD1 identical over 7 bases. The germline V gene has CDR1 SGHAT and CDR2 FQNNGV. The CDR3 contains 18 residues. With 4 bases clipped from V and 0 bases from J, the junction kept 11 bases outside the gene matches.

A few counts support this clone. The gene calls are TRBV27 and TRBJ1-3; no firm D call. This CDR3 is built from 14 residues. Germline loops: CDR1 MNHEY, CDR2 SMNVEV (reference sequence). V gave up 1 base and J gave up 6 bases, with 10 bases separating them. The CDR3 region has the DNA TGTGCCAGCAGTTTATATAGCAGTGCAAACACCATATATTTT. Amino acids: CASSLYSSANTIYF.

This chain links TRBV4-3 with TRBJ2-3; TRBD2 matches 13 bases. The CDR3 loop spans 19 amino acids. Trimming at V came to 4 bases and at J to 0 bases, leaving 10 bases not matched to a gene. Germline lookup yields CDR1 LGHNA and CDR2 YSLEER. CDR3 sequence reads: CASSRELGGLAGSTDTQYF. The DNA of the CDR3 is TGCGCCAGCAGCCGCGAGCTCGGGGGACTAGCGGGAAGCACAGATACGCAGTATTTT.

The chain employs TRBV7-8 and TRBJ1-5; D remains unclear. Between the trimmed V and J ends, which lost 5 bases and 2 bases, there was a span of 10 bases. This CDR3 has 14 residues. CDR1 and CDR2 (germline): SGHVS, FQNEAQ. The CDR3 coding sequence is TGTGCCAGCAGCGCAGGAGGGCGCAATCAGCCCCAGCATTTT. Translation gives CASSAGGRNQPQHF.

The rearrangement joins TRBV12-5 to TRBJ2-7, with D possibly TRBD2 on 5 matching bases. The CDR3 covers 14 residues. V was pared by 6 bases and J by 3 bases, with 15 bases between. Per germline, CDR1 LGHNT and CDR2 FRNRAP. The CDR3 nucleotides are TGTGCTAGTGGCTCGACCCCCCGGGGCTACGAGCAGTACTTC. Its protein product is CASGSTPRGYEQYF.

The CDR3 reads CASSLSRNTEAFF. The CDR3 DNA sequence: TGTGCCAGCAGCTTGAGTAGAAACACTGAAGCTTTCTTT. The V and J genes are TRBV5-4 and TRBJ1-1; no clear D gene. There are 13 residues in the CDR3. With 1 base removed from V and 2 bases from J, the gap between germline ends came to 6 bases. Germline V gene sequence: CDR1 SGHNT, CDR2 YYREEE (reference sequence). The full variable domain, in which reference TRBV5-4 and TRBJ1-1 provide the parts outside the CDR3, is ETGVTQSPTHLIKTRGQQVTLRCSSQSGHNTVSWYQQALGQGPQFIFQYYREEENGRGNFPPRFSGLQFPNYSSELNVNALELDDSALYLCASSLSRNTEAFFGQGTRLTVV.

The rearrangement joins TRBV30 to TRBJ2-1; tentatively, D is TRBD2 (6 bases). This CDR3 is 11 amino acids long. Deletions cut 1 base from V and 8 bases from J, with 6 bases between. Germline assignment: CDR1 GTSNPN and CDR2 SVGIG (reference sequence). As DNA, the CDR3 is TGTGCCTGGAGTGGGAGGGATGAGCAGTTCTTC. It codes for CAWSGRDEQFF.

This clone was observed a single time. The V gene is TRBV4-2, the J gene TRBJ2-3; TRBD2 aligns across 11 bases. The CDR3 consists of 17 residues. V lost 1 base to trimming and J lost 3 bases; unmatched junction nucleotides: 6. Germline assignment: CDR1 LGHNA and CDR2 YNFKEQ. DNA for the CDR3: TGTGCCAGCAGCCAAGCTGGAGGACTAGCGGGTACAGATACGCAGTATTTT. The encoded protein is CASSQAGGLAGTDTQYF.

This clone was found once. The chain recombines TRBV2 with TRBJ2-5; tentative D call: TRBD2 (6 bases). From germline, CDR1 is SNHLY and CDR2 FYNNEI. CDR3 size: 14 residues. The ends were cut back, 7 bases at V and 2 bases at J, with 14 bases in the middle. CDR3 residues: CASTPMGGQETQYF. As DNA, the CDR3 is TGTGCCAGCACTCCTATGGGGGGACAAGAGACCCAGTACTTC.

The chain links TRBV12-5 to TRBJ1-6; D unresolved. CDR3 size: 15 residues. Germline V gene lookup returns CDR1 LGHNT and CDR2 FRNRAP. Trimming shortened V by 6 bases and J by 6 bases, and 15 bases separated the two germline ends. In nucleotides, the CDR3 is TGTGCTAGTGGGCCCATACATGGAGGTAATTCACCCCTCCACTTT. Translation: CASGPIHGGNSPLHF.

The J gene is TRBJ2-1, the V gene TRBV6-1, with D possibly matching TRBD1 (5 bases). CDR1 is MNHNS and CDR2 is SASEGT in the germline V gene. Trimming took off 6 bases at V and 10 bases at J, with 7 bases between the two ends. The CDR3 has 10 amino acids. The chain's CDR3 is CASSRTEQFF. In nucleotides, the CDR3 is TGTGCCAGCAGCAGGACAGAGCAGTTCTTC.

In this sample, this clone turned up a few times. The CDR3 DNA reads TGTGCCAGCAGCACCTACCGACAGGGTCTTCGTGAAAAACTGTTTTTT. This encodes CASSTYRQGLREKLFF. The rearrangement joins TRBV28 to TRBJ1-4; TRBD1 agrees at 7 bases. The CDR3 is 16 amino acids. The germline V gene has CDR1 MDHEN and CDR2 SYDVKM. Trimming took 6 bases from V and 7 from J; bases not matched to a gene: 14.

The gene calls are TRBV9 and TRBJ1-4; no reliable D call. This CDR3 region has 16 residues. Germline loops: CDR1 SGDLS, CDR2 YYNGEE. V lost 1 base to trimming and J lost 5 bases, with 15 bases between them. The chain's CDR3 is CASSVWALLPNEKLFF. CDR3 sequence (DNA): TGTGCCAGCAGCGTATGGGCCCTCCTCCCAAATGAAAAACTGTTTTTT. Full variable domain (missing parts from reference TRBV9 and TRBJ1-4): DSGVTQTPKHLITATGQRVTLRCSPRSGDLSVYWYQQSLDQGLQFLIQYYNGEERAKGNILERFSAQQFPDLHSELNLSSLELGDSALYFCASSVWALLPNEKLFFGSGTQLSVL.

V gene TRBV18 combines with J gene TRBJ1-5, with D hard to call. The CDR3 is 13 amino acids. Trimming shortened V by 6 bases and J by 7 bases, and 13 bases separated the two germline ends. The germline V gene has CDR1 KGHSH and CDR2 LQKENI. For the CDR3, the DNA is TGTGCCAGCTCGGGCGGAGCGGGGCAGCCCCAGCATTTT. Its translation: CASSGGAGQPQHF. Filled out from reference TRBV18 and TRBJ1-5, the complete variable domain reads NAGVMQNPRHLVRRRGQEARLRCSPMKGHSHVYWYRQLPEEGLKFMVYLQKENIIDESGMPKERFSAEFPKEGPSILRIQQVVRGDSAAYFCASSGGAGQPQHFGDGTRLSIL.

CDR3 sequence (DNA): TGTGCCAGCAGCCTTAACTCCGGGACAGGGGGCTTTGGCTACACCTTC. Translation: CASSLNSGTGGFGYTF. The chain links TRBV14 to TRBJ1-2; TRBD1 matches 12 bases. This CDR3 is built from 16 residues. CDR1 and CDR2 from the germline V gene are SGHDN and FVKESK. V lost 4 bases to trimming and J lost 7 bases; unmatched junction nucleotides: 10.

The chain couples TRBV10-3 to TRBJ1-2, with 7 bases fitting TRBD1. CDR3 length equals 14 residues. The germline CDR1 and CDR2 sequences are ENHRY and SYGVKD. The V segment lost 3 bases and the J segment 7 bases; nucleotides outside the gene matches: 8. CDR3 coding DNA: TGTGCCATCAGTGACTCCGGACAGGTCTCTGGCTACACCTTC. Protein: CAISDSGQVSGYTF.

CDR3 in DNA: TGTGCCAGCAGCTTCCGGGGGGCTAGTCGGGAAAAACTGTTTTTT. This translates into CASSFRGASREKLFF. This chain links TRBV5-6 with TRBJ1-4; TRBD1 might be the D (6 bases). The V end lost 2 bases, the J end lost 8 bases, and 16 bases lay between the germline ends. In germline, CDR1 is SGHDT, CDR2 YYEEEE. The CDR3 sequence is 15 residues long.

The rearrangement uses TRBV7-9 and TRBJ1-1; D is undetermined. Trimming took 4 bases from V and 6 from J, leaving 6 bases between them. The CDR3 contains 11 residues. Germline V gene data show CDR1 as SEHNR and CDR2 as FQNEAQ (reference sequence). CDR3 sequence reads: CASSSGAEAFF. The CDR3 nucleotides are TGTGCCAGCAGCTCCGGTGCTGAAGCTTTCTTT.

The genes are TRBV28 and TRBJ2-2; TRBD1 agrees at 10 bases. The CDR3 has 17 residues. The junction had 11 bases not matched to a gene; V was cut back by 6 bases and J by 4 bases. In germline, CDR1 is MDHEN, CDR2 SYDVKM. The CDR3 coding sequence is TGTGCCAGCAGCCCTTATTATCGGACAGGGGGCACCGGGGAGCTGTTTTTT. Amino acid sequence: CASSPYYRTGGTGELFF.